Below are 30 T cell receptor beta chains sequenced from a single sample in a study of blood T cell repertoires in COVID-19. Assay: immunoSEQ multiplex PCR; the TCRdb copy retains only in-frame clones and omits some. The sample consists of around 190,000 clones, more than 75% of them appearing once. Sequencing was performed on PBMCs or T cells enriched from blood (not recorded which). The receptors were sampled from a woman aged 45-65 years with acute COVID-19.

There are a few counts of this clone. The V gene is TRBV2, the J gene TRBJ2-1; 15 positions match TRBD2. This CDR3 is built from 20 residues. CDR1 is SNHLY, CDR2 FYNNEI, per germline. The trim removed 3 bases at V and 1 base at J, leaving 10 bases unmatched. The CDR3 loop is CASSDLPRTSGGVSYNEQFF. DNA of the CDR3: TGTGCCAGCAGTGACTTGCCTAGGACTAGCGGGGGGGTGTCCTACAATGAGCAGTTCTTC.

V usage is TRBV27 and J usage is TRBJ1-4; no reliable D call. Per germline, CDR1 MNHEY and CDR2 SMNVEV (reference sequence). The CDR3 length is 13 residues. Trimming took off 3 bases at V and 5 bases at J, with 7 bases between the two ends. CDR3 DNA sequence: TGTGCCAGCAGTTTGGTCCGGAATGAAAAACTGTTTTTT. It yields the protein CASSLVRNEKLFF.

V and J are TRBV27 and TRBJ2-3; possible D gene TRBD1, 5 bases. The CDR3 extends over 14 amino acids. Trimming took off 2 bases at V and 6 bases at J, with 12 bases between the two ends. Germline CDR1 and CDR2: MNHEY and SMNVEV (reference sequence). For the CDR3, the DNA is TGTGCCAGCAGTTTACAGGGATCCAGGGATACGCAGTATTTT. Translating it yields CASSLQGSRDTQYF.

The chain's CDR3 is CASSQGGFSGANVLTF. The DNA for the CDR3 is TGCGCCAGCAGCCAAGGAGGATTCTCTGGGGCCAACGTCCTGACTTTC. This sequence joins TRBV4-1 and TRBJ2-6, with no clear D. In germline, CDR1 is MGHRA, CDR2 YSYEKL. This CDR3 spans 16 amino acids. Trimming stripped 1 base from V and 0 bases from J, with 7 bases between.

V gene TRBV27 combines with J gene TRBJ2-3; 7 bases align to TRBD1. V lost 10 bases to trimming and J lost 2 bases; unmatched junction nucleotides: 15. The CDR3 length is 16 residues. Germline loops: CDR1 MNHEY, CDR2 SMNVEV (reference sequence). CDR3 protein: CATNSMGTAYTDTQYF. The CDR3 DNA reads as TGTGCCACCAATTCCATGGGGACAGCCTACACAGATACGCAGTATTTT.

The rearrangement uses TRBV29-1 and TRBJ2-6, with a weak D call TRBD1 (6 bases). The V end was cut by 6 bases, the J end by 0 bases, with 12 bases between. CDR1 and CDR2 from the germline V gene are SQVTM and ANQGSEA. CDR3 length: 15 residues. The CDR3: CSVWTASSGANVLTF. As DNA, the CDR3 is TGCAGCGTGTGGACAGCCTCCTCTGGGGCCAACGTCCTGACTTTC.

V usage is TRBV11-3 and J usage is TRBJ2-2; D might be TRBD1 (6 bases). The ends were cut back, 4 bases at V and 6 bases at J, with 6 bases in the middle. The CDR3 totals 12 residues. Looked up from germline, CDR1 is SGHNT and CDR2 is YENEEA. CDR3 nucleotide sequence: TGTGCCAGCAGCTGGGGGCCCGGGGAGCTGTTTTTT. Translation gives CASSWGPGELFF.

The V gene is TRBV23-1, the J gene TRBJ2-4; 9 bases agree with TRBD1. TRBV23-1 is treated as an ORF (open reading frame) with a function not yet certain. V was pared by 5 bases and J by 0 bases, with 14 bases of the junction left unmatched. This CDR3 region has 19 residues. In DNA, the CDR3 is TGCGCCAGCAGTGAGCCGGGACAGGGTGTGGTCCTAGCCAAAAACATTCAGTACTTC. Its protein product is CASSEPGQGVVLAKNIQYF.

The chain uses TRBV5-1 and TRBJ1-2, with 9 bases fitting TRBD1. The CDR3 spans 15 residues. V lost 4 bases and J lost 4; bases outside the gene matches: 8. The V gene's germline CDR1 is SGHRS and CDR2 YFSETQ. As DNA, the CDR3 is TGCGCCAGCAGCCAGGGACGGACAGGGGTCTATGGCTACACCTTC. It yields the protein CASSQGRTGVYGYTF.

V is TRBV20-1 and J is TRBJ2-5, with D maybe TRBD2 (7 bases). The CDR3 totals 11 residues. The V gene's germline CDR1 is DFQATT and CDR2 SNEGSKA (reference sequence). CDR3 nucleotide sequence: TGCAGGGCACAGGGAGGGGAGACCCAGTACTTC. Translating gives CRAQGGETQYF.

The chain recombines TRBV27 with TRBJ2-3; D is unclear. The CDR3 length is 16 residues. Trimming pared 8 bases from V and 2 bases from J, leaving 20 bases between. Germline V gives CDR1 MNHEY, CDR2 SMNVEV (reference sequence). The CDR3 is CASPTRVTSPTDTQYF. The CDR3 coding sequence is TGTGCCAGCCCGACCAGAGTGACTTCGCCCACAGATACGCAGTATTTT.

The gene calls are TRBV14 and TRBJ1-3; the D gene is possibly TRBD1 (5 bases). This CDR3 is 14 amino acids long. Germline CDR1 SGHDN, CDR2 FVKESK. V lost 4 bases and J 4 bases, leaving 11 bases between the germline ends. The CDR3 DNA reads TGTGCCAGCAGCCCCCCAGGGTGGGGAAACACCATATATTTT. Protein: CASSPPGWGNTIYF. The whole variable domain, filled in from reference TRBV14 and TRBJ1-3, reads EAGVTQFPSHSVIEKGQTVTLRCDPISGHDNLYWYRRVMGKEIKFLLHFVKESKQDESGMPNNRFLAERTGGTYSTLKVQPAELEDSGVYFCASSPPGWGNTIYFGEGSWLTVV.

J is TRBJ2-7 and V is TRBV7-8, with unresolved D. Trimming took off 3 bases at V and 2 bases at J, with 8 bases between the two ends. The germline V gene encodes CDR1 SGHVS and CDR2 FQNEAQ. The CDR3 consists of 13 residues. CDR3 bases: TGTGCCAGCAGCTTTGGTCCAGCCTACGAGCAGTACGTC. This encodes CASSFGPAYEQYV.

This clone has more than one count but fewer than ten. The chain links TRBV5-1 to TRBJ2-7, with 10 positions matching TRBD2. The CDR3 spans 17 residues. From germline, CDR1 is SGHRS and CDR2 YFSETQ. V was pared by 4 bases and J by 3 bases, with 13 bases of the junction left unmatched. CDR3 amino acids: CASSRRVAGGPRYEQYV. CDR3 coding DNA: TGCGCCAGCAGCCGCCGGGTAGCGGGGGGCCCTCGCTACGAGCAGTACGTC.

This clone appeared once. The CDR3 here is CASTSGQGLSPLHF. CDR3 in DNA: TGTGCCAGCACCTCCGGACAGGGTTTATCACCCCTCCACTTT. The chain uses TRBV28 and TRBJ1-6; TRBD1 aligns across 8 bases. The CDR3 spans 14 residues. V lost 7 bases and J lost 10; bases outside the gene matches: 9. The germline V gene has CDR1 MDHEN and CDR2 SYDVKM.

This rearrangement joins TRBV7-9 to TRBJ2-6; D is uncertain. V was cut by 2 bases and J by 0 bases, with 5 bases left in between. CDR3 length equals 15 residues. The germline gives CDR1 SEHNR, CDR2 FQNEAQ (reference sequence). DNA for the CDR3: TGTGCCAGCAGCTTAACAGACTCTGGGGCCAACGTCCTGACTTTC. Translating it yields CASSLTDSGANVLTF. Filled out from reference TRBV7-9 and TRBJ2-6, the complete variable domain reads DTGVSQNPRHKITKRGQNVTFRCDPISEHNRLYWYRQTLGQGPEFLTYFQNEAQLEKSRLLSDRFSAERPKGSFSTLEIQRTEQGDSAMYLCASSLTDSGANVLTFGAGSRLTVL.

Here the CDR3 DNA reads TGTGCCAGCAGTACCTGGGAGGCGAGTTCACCCCTCCACTTT. It codes for CASSTWEASSPLHF. The chain is built from TRBV28 and TRBJ1-6, with D hard to call. CDR3 length: 14 amino acids. The germline CDR1 and CDR2 sequences are MDHEN and SYDVKM. V lost 5 bases to trimming and J lost 9 bases, with 14 bases between them.

This clone was detected only once. The chain carries TRBV18 and TRBJ2-1, with 8 bases fitting TRBD1. The CDR3 extends over 15 amino acids. V lost 8 bases to trimming and J lost 6 bases; unmatched junction nucleotides: 12. CDR1 and CDR2 (germline): KGHSH, LQKENI. The CDR3 is CASASGTGGPNEQFF. The CDR3 DNA is TGTGCCAGCGCCTCCGGGACAGGTGGCCCCAATGAGCAGTTCTTC.

The chain uses TRBV2 and TRBJ2-7; TRBD1 matches at 8 bases. Germline V CDR1 and CDR2: SNHLY, FYNNEI. Losses at the gene ends were 1 base for V and 2 bases for J; bases not matched to a gene: 4. The CDR3 extends over 15 amino acids. The chain's CDR3 is CASSEGDRGTYEQYV. CDR3 sequence (DNA): TGTGCCAGCAGTGAAGGAGACAGGGGAACCTACGAGCAGTACGTC.

The chain uses TRBV5-1 and TRBJ2-2, with 9 positions matching TRBD1. The J segment lost 7 bases and the V segment lost 3 bases, leaving 10 bases of the junction unmatched. This CDR3 spans 16 amino acids. Germline-derived CDR1 and CDR2 are SGHRS and YFSETQ. In DNA form, the CDR3 reads TGCGCCAGCAGCTCGACCGGGACAGGGTTTGACGGGGAGCTGTTTTTT. Amino acid sequence: CASSSTGTGFDGELFF.

The V and J genes are TRBV7-2 and TRBJ2-2; D is unclear. The CDR3 has 15 amino acids. Germline V lookup: CDR1 SGHTA, CDR2 FQGNSA. V lost 4 bases, J lost 4 bases, and 13 bases lay in between. This chain's CDR3 is CASSSPPRGTGELFF. The CDR3 DNA follows: TGTGCCAGCAGCTCACCCCCGCGAGGCACCGGGGAGCTGTTTTTT.

The rearrangement uses TRBV7-9 and TRBJ2-1; 14 bases map to TRBD2. Germline-derived CDR1 and CDR2 are SEHNR and FQNEAQ (reference sequence). V lost 6 bases and J lost 12; bases outside the gene matches: 16. The CDR3 length is 17 residues. The DNA of the CDR3 is TGTGCCAGCAGGTTACCAGGTTCCGGGACTAGCGGGGGAGGGCAGTTCTTC. It specifies CASRLPGSGTSGGGQFF.

Points on this clone: The same CDR3 also results from other DNA sequences found in this sample. The chain carries TRBV24-1 and TRBJ1-5; 10 nucleotides agree with TRBD1. CDR1 KGHDR and CDR2 SFDVKD come from the germline V gene. J lost 5 bases, V lost 3 bases, and 3 bases had no gene match. CDR3 length equals 15 residues. CDR3 nucleotide sequence: TGTGCCACCAGTGATCCAGGGACAGGGGATCAGCCCCAGCATTTT. Translation gives CATSDPGTGDQPQHF.

The chain couples TRBV4-2 to TRBJ1-4; tentatively, D is TRBD1 (6 bases). The CDR3 length is 16 residues. With 0 bases removed from V and 5 bases from J, the gap between germline ends came to 13 bases. Per the germline V gene, CDR1 is LGHNA and CDR2 is YNFKEQ. The CDR3 bases are TGTGCCAGCAGCCAAGATACGGCCAGGGGAAATGAAAAACTGTTTTTT. Translated, it gives CASSQDTARGNEKLFF.

The chain combines TRBV9 with TRBJ2-5; 11 bases match TRBD1. Germline V gene sequence: CDR1 SGDLS, CDR2 YYNGEE. V gave up 4 bases and J gave up 4 bases; unmatched junction bases: 6. The CDR3 runs to 15 residues. DNA of the CDR3: TGTGCCAGCAGCCCTGGGACAGGGGGTCGAGAGACCCAGTACTTC. Protein: CASSPGTGGRETQYF.

CDR3 nucleotide sequence: TGTGCCAGCGGAAAGATCAGGGGGCACGATAGCAATCAGCCCCAGCATTTT. This codes for CASGKIRGHDSNQPQHF. The chain is built from TRBV7-6 and TRBJ1-5; TRBD1 aligns across 8 bases. Unmatched junction bases numbered 12, after V lost 8 bases and J lost 0 bases. The CDR3 totals 17 residues. Germline values: CDR1 SGHVS, CDR2 FNYEAQ.

The chain joins TRBV4-1 to TRBJ1-5; perhaps TRBD1 as D (5 bases). V was shortened by 1 base and J by 7 bases, with 11 bases between the two germline ends. CDR3 length: 14 residues. Germline loops: CDR1 MGHRA, CDR2 YSYEKL. CDR3: CASSQVGGEQPQHF. As DNA, the CDR3 is TGCGCCAGCAGCCAAGTCGGGGGTGAACAGCCCCAGCATTTT.

This clone has just a few counts. This rearrangement joins TRBV19 to TRBJ1-2; 7 bases are shared with TRBD1. Germline V gene data show CDR1 as LNHDA and CDR2 as SQIVND (reference sequence). Trimming at V came to 5 bases and at J to 4 bases, leaving 4 bases not matched to a gene. This CDR3 comprises 13 residues. The CDR3 loop is CASSLGTVYGYTF. In DNA, the CDR3 is TGTGCCAGTAGTCTCGGGACAGTCTATGGCTACACCTTC.

Worth noting for this clone: Other DNA sequences within the sample encode an identical CDR3. The rearrangement joins TRBV27 to TRBJ2-3; 11 nucleotides line up with TRBD2. J was trimmed by 2 bases and V by 3 bases; bases with no gene match: 4. Germline CDR1 MNHEY, CDR2 SMNVEV (reference sequence). CDR3 size: 16 residues. CDR3 sequence reads: CASSFRGLADTDTQYF. Written as DNA, the CDR3 is TGTGCCAGCAGTTTCCGGGGACTAGCGGACACAGATACGCAGTATTTT.

The chain joins TRBV2 to TRBJ2-6, with 11 bases matching TRBD1. This CDR3 comprises 17 residues. J lost 3 bases, V lost 7 bases, and 8 bases had no gene match. Germline values: CDR1 SNHLY, CDR2 FYNNEI. As DNA, the CDR3 is TGTGCCAGCACCCTCGGACAGGGGGCAAATGGGGCCAACGTCCTGACTTTC. Protein sequence: CASTLGQGANGANVLTF.